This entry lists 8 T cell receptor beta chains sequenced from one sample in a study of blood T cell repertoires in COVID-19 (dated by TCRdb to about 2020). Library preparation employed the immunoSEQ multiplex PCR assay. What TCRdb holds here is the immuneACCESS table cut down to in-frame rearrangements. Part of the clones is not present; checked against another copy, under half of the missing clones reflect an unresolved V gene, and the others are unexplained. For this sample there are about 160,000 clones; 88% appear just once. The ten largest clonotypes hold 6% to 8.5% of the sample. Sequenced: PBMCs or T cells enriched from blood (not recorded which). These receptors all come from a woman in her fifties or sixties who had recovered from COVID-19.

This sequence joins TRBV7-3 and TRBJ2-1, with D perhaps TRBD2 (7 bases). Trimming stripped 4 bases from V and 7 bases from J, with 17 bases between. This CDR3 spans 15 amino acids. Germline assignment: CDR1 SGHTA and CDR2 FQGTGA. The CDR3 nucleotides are TGTGCCAGCAGCTATAGCGGGCAGGGGAATAATGAGCAGTTCTTC. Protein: CASSYSGQGNNEQFF.

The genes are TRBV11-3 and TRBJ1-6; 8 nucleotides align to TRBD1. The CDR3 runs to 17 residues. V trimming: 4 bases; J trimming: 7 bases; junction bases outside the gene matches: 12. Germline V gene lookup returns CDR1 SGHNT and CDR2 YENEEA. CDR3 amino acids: CASSYILGDRSNSPLHF. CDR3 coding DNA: TGTGCCAGCAGCTACATCCTGGGGGACAGGAGCAATTCACCCCTCCACTTT.

The CDR3 coding sequence is TGTGCCTGGAGTTTCGGCAGGAGGACTGAAGCTTTCTTT. The encoded protein is CAWSFGRRTEAFF. The chain combines TRBV30 with TRBJ1-1; D is uncertain. The CDR3 spans 13 residues. The V end lost 2 bases, the J end lost 5 bases, and 12 bases lay between the germline ends. Germline V gene lookup returns CDR1 GTSNPN and CDR2 SVGIG (reference sequence).

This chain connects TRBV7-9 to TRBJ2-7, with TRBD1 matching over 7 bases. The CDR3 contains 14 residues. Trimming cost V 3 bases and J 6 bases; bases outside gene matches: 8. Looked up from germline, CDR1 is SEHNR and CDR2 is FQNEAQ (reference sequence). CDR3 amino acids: CASSFGQGDGEQYF. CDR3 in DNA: TGTGCCAGCAGCTTTGGGCAGGGGGACGGCGAGCAGTACTTC.

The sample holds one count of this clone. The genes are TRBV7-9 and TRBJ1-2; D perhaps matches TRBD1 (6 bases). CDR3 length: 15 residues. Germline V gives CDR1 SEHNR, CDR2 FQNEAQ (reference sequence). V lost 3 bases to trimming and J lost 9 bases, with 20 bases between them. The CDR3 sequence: CASSFFRDTRSRYTF. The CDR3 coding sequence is TGTGCCAGCAGCTTCTTCCGGGACACCCGATCCCGCTACACCTTC.

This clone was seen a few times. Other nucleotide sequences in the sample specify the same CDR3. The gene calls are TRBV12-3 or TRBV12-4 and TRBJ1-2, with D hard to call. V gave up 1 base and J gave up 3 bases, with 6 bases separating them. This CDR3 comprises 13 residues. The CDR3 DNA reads TGTGCCAGCAGTTTAGGGCAGTACTATGGCTACACCTTC. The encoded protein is CASSLGQYYGYTF.

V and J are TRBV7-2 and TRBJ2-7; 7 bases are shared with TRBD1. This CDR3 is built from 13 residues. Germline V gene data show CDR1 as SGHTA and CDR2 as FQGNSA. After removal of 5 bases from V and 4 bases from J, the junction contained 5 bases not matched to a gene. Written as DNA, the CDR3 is TGTGCCAGCAGCCGGGACAGATCGTACGAGCAGTACTTC. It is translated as CASSRDRSYEQYF.

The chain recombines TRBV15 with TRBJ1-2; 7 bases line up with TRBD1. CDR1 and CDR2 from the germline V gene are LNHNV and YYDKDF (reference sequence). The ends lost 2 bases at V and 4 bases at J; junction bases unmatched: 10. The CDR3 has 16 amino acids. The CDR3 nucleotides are TGTGCCACCAGCAGACCCCGACAGGGTGCGACCTATGGCTACACCTTC. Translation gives CATSRPRQGATYGYTF.